This TCR beta chain was recovered during a study of T cell responses to AZD1222 COVID-19 vaccine. Findings and limits, study-wide: Repertoire sampling was restricted to post-peak T cell response timepoints. Females outnumbered males among donors, who were mostly white British; clonal diversity was possibly underestimated.

As concerns this clone: Its cognate antigen is unknown.

The data were produced by immunoSEQ multiplex PCR, yet TCRdb's version contains in-frame clones alone and is incomplete. This repertoire shows about 210,000 clones, around 94% found once; its top ten account for approximately 1.5%. V was clipped by 7 bases and J by 5 bases, with 15 bases between them. The V gene's germline CDR1 is MNHEY and CDR2 SVGAGI. The CDR3 loop spans 13 amino acids. Sample: peripheral blood, taken 28 days after the second dose of the MenACWY control vaccine. The source is an adult who received the MenACWY meningococcal vaccine as a control. The rearrangement uses TRBV6-5 and TRBJ2-7; D gene ambiguous. CDR3 nucleotides: TGTGCCAGCACCCAGCCCCCAGGAGACGAGCAGTACTTC. It specifies CASTQPPGDEQYF.